This TCR beta chain was sequenced for a study of PD-1 blockade in classical Hodgkin lymphoma. Study-wide results and caveats: The study found that TCR diversity rose significantly by C4D1 in CD4+ but not CD8+ cells. After ASCT, patients who started nivolumab under 1 year later were excluded.

The V gene's germline CDR1 is MDHEN and CDR2 SYDVKM. The CDR3 is made up of 12 amino acids. Each patient relapsed following autologous stem cell transplantation, and prior brentuximab vedotin exposure differed. Relapsed/refractory classical Hodgkin lymphoma patients had complete, partial or progressive responses. This table comes from immunoSEQ multiplex PCR, and its TCRdb copy is limited to in-frame clones, with some not included. The profile shows tens of thousands of clones, 85% to 90% of them singletons. This clone has only one observation. Its specificity is unknown. The chain recombines TRBV28 with TRBJ2-5; D uncertain. The J call could be wrong; TRBJ2-7 is a better fit for the DNA end. The origin of this receptor is a human donor with classical Hodgkin lymphoma. The starting material was peripheral blood mononuclear cells (PBMCs), obtained before the second cycle of nivolumab. The CDR3 DNA sequence: TGTGCCAGCAGTCCTATGGTGGACGAGCAGTACTTC. It translates to CASSPMVDEQYF.